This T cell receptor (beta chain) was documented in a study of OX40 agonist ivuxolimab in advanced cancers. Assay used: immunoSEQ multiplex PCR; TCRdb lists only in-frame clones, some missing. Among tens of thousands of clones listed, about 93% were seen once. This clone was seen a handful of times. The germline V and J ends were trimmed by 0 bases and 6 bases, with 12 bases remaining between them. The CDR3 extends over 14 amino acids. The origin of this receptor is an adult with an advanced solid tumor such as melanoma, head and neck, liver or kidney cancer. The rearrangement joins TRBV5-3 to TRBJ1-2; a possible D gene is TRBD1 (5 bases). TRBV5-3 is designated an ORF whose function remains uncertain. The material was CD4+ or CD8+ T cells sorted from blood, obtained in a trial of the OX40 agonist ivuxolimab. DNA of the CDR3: TGTGCCAGAAGCTTGGCTAGGGGCCTGGATGGCTACACCTTC. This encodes CARSLARGLDGYTF.